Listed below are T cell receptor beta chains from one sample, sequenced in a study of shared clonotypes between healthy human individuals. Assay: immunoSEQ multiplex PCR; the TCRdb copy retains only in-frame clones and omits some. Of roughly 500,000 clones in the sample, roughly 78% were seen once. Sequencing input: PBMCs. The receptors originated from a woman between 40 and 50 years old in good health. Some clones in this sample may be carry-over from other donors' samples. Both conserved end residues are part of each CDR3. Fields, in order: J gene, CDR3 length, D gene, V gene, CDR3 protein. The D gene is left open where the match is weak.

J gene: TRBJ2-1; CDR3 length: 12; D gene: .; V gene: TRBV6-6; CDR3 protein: CASSYPRESQFF
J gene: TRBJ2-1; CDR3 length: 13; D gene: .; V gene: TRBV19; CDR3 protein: CASSIGQNNEQFF
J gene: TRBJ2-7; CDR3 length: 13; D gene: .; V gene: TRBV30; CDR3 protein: CAWSPGPRVEQYF
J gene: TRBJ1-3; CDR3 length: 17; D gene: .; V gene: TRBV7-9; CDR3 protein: CASSSHGAFPSGNTIYF
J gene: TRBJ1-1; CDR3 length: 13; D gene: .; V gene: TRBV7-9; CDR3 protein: CASSSLMNTEAFF
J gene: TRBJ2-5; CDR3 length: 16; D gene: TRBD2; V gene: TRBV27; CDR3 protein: CASSPTSGGPQETQYF
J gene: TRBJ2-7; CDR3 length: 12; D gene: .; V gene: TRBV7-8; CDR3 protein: CASSLPRREQYF
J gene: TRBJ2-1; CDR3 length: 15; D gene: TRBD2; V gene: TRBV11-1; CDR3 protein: CASSFGLAGVDEQFF
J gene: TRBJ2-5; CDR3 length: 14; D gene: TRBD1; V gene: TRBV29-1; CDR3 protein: CSPPDRGVAETQYF
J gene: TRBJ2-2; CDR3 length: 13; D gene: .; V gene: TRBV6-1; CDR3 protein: CASSSGFTGELFF
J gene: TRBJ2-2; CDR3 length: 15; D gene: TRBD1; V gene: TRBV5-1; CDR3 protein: CASSSPTGLTGELFF
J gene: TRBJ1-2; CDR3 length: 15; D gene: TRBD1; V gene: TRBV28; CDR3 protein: CASSFHRGRNYGYTF
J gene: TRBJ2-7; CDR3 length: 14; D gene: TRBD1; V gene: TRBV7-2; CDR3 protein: CASSLGTASYEQYF
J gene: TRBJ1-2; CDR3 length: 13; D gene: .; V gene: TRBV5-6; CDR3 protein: CASSLGRLVGYTF
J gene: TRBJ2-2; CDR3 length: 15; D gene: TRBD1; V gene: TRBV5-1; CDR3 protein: CASSLRQGNTGELFF
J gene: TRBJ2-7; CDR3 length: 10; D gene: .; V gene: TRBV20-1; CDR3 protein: CSATSYEQYF
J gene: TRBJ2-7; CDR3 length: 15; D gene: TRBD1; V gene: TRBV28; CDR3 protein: CASSFHRDRAYEQYF
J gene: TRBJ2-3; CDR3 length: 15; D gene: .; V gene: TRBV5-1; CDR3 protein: CASSLEAGATDTQYF
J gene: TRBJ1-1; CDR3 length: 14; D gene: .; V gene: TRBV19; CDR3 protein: CASSMVFGNTEAFF
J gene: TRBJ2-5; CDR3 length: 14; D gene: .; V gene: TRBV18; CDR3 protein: CASFSDRNQETQYF
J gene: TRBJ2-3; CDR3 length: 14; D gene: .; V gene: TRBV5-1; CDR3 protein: CASSSRLSTDTQYF
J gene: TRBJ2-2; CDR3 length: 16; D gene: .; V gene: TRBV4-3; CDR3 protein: CASSQSLQRNTGELFF
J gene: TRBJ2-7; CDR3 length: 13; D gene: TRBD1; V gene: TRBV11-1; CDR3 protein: CASSKTGSYEQYF
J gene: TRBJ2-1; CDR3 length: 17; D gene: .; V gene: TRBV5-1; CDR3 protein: CASSLTYSATGSNEQFF
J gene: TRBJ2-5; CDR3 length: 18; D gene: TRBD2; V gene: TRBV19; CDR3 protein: CASSIGRLAGGRGETQYF
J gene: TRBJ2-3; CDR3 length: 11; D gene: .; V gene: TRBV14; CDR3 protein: CASSQIDTQYF
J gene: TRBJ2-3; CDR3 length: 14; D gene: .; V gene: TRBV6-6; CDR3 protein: CASKGGASTDTQYF
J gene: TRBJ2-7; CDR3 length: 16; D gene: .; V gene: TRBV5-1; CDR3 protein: CASSLVPGLLAYEQYF
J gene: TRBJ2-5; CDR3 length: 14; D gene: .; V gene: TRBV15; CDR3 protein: CATSRDLSQETQYF
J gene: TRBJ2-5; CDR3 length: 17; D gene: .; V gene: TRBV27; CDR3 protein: CASSLMAGGGPKETQYF
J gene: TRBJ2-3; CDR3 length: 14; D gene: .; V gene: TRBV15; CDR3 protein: CATGQGRGTDTQYF
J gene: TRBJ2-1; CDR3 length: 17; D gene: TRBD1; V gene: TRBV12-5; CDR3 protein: CASGLVDKGASYNEQFF
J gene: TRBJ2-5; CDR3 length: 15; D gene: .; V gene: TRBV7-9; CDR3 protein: CASSLSYGAFETQYF
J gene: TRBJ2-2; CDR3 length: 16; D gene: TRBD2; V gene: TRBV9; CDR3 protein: CASSPFGREATGELFF
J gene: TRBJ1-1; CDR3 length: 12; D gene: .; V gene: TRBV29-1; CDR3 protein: CSVQTGSAEAFF
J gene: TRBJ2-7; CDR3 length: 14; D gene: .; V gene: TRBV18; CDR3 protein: CASSPRLGPGEQYF
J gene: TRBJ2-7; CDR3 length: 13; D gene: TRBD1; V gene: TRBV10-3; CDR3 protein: CAIGQGAGYEQYF
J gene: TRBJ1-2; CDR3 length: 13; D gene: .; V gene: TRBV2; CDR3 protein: CATTTTGAGGYTF
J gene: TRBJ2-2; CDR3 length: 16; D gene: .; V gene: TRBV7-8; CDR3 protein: CASSLVGDTYTGELFF
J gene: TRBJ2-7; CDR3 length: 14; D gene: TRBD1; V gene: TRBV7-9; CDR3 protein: CASSSLDRGYEQYF
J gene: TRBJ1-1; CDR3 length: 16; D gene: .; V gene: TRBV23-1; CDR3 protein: CASTSSAGMADTEAFF
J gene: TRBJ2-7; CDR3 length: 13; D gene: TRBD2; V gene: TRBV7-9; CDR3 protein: CASTDSGINEQYF
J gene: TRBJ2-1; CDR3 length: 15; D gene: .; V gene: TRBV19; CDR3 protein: CASSMLATTYNEQFF
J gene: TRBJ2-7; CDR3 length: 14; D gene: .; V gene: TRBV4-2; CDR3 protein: CASSQVARSYEQYF
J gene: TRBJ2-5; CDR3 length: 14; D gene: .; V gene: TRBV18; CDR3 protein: CASSPPAGEETQYF
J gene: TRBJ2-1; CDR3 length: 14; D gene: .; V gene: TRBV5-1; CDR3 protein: CASSLKGGSYEQFF
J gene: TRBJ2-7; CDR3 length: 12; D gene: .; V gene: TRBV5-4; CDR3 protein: CASSFLGSEQYF
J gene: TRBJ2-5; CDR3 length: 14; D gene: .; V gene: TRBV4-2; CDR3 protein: CASSQGGGEETQYF
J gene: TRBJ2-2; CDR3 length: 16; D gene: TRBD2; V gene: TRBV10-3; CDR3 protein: CAISDLAGVDTGELFF
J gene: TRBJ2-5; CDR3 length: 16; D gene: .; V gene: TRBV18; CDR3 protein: CASSREDRTFQETQYF
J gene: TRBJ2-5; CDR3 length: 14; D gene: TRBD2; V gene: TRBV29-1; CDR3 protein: CSVGTSGSRETQYF
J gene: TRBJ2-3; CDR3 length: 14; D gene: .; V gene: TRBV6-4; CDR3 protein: CASSPQALSDTQYF